Here is one TCR beta chain with its context. As yet, its antigen is unknown. UMIs were included in TCR beta cDNA generated by 5'RACE template switching. Using the 5' RACE reads, TCRdb records one entry per CDR3 protein without DNA. Its listing shows about 21,000 distinct CDR3 sequences. The data derive from a study of T cells expressing NK-cell markers. General study results and limits: Several donors likewise had their CD3+CD56-NKG2C+ fraction led by these clonotypes.

Germline CDR1 reads MGHRA; CDR2 reads YSYEKL. This CDR3 region has 18 residues. Specimen: blood T cells: a sorted CD56 or NKG2C T cell subset, CD4+ or CD8+ T cells, or bulk PBMC T cells (not recorded which). The chain carries TRBV4-1 and TRBJ1-4; there is no DNA to check the TCRdb D call of TRBD1. The TCR comes from a man aged 18 to 69 in good health. This chain's CDR3 is CASRSGTGARLANEKLFF.